This T cell receptor beta chain derives from a study of radiotherapy plus CTLA-4 blockade in lung cancer. Whole-study context: Objective responses were recorded in around 18% of patients, with disease control recorded in about 29%.

Only in-frame clones appear in the TCRdb table, and some are missing; sequencing was by immunoSEQ multiplex PCR. The data contain about 59,000 clones, roughly 79% of them singletons. On this clone itself: Its antigen is unidentified.

Study observations and caveats: Alongside interferon-beta, early blood T cell clone dynamics were reportedly the best predictor of response. Researchers report tumor-derived TCR clones expanding in blood after radiotherapy plus ipilimumab.

J lost 7 bases, V lost 6 bases, and 15 bases had no gene match. The CDR3 is made up of 16 amino acids. Germline V CDR1 and CDR2: ENHRY, SYGVKD. Sequenced material: peripheral blood, taken from a patient treated with radiotherapy plus ipilimumab. This sequence was found in a human donor with non-small cell lung cancer whose response to radiotherapy plus ipilimumab could not be evaluated. This chain uses TRBV10-3 with TRBJ2-7; TRBD2 agrees at 10 bases. The chain's CDR3 is CAIRGGAGGSSTEQYF. CDR3 DNA: TGTGCCATCAGAGGGGGAGCGGGAGGGAGCTCTACGGAGCAGTACTTC.